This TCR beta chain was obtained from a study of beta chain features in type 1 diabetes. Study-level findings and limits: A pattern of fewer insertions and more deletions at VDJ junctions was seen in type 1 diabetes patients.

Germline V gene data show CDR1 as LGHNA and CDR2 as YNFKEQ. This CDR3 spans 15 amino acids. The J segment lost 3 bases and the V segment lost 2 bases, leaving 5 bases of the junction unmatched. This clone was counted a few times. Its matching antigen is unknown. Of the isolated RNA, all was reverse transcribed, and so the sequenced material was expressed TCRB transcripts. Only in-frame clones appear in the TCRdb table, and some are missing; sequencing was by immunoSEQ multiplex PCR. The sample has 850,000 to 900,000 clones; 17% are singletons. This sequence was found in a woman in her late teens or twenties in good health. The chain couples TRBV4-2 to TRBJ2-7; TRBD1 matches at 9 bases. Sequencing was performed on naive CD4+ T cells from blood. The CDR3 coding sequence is TGTGCCAGCAGCCAAACGGGACAGGGTTTCTACGAGCAGTACTTC. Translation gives CASSQTGQGFYEQYF.